A selection of T cell receptor beta chains follows, all from one sample in a study of cytomegalovirus exposure and HLA in healthy donors. TCRdb keeps only in-frame clones here, not all; method: immunoSEQ multiplex PCR. The profile shows approximately 160,000 clones, around 68% of them singletons. Sequencing input: PBMCs. The receptors shown here come from a man aged 45-60 years in good health and CMV-seronegative. Both conserved end residues are part of each CDR3. D genes are given only for firm matches. Only some rows state a clone size, as once, few, many or a class for expanded clones.

few,TRBJ1-3,TRBD1,TRBV7-2,TGTGCCAGCAGCTTAGCGTGGGGGACAGTCTCTGGAAACACCATATATTTT,CASSLAWGTVSGNTIYF
few,TRBJ2-3,TRBD1,TRBV6-1,TGTGCCACAAGGGGGACAGGGGGCACAGATACGCAGTATTTT,CATRGTGGTDTQYF
-,TRBJ1-2,-,TRBV19,TGTGCCAGTAGTAGTGACCAGGGAAGCCATGGCTACACCTTC,CASSSDQGSHGYTF
-,TRBJ2-1,-,TRBV5-1,TGCGCCAGCAGCTTGGTGAGCTCCTACAATGAGCAGTTCTTC,CASSLVSSYNEQFF
-,TRBJ1-1,TRBD1,TRBV5-1,TGCGCCAGCAGCACCCGGACAGGGAGTGAGACTGAAGCTTTCTTT,CASSTRTGSETEAFF
-,TRBJ2-1,TRBD2,TRBV5-1,TGCGCCAGCAGCCCCCAGGGGGGACTAGCAGGTGAGCAGTTCTTC,CASSPQGGLAGEQFF
-,TRBJ1-2,-,TRBV7-2,TGTGCCAGCAGCGCGAGTAACTATGGCTACACCTTC,CASSASNYGYTF
few,TRBJ1-3,TRBD1,TRBV6-5,TGTGCCAGCAGTTCAGGGACAGGGCCTGGAAACACCATATATTTT,CASSSGTGPGNTIYF
-,TRBJ1-1,-,TRBV14,TGTGCCAGCAGCCAACAGGTTTCAGTTAACACTGAAGCTTTCTTT,CASSQQVSVNTEAFF
-,TRBJ1-2,-,TRBV7-8,TGTGCCAGCAGCGTTACAGATAATGGCTACACCTTC,CASSVTDNGYTF
-,TRBJ1-2,-,TRBV7-8,TGTGCCAGCAGCTCGAGGGAGGGGTACTATGGCTACACCTTC,CASSSREGYYGYTF
-,TRBJ2-5,TRBD1,TRBV5-1,TGCGCCAGCAGCTGGGACAGCATCCAAGAGACCCAGTACTTC,CASSWDSIQETQYF
few,TRBJ2-1,TRBD2,TRBV5-1,TGCGCCAGCAGCTTTCTCGGGACTAGCGGGGGGGATGAGCAGTTCTTC,CASSFLGTSGGDEQFF
-,TRBJ1-2,TRBD1,TRBV7-6,TGTGCCAGCAGCCCCCGACAGGGTATGGGGGGCTACACCTTC,CASSPRQGMGGYTF
-,TRBJ1-2,-,TRBV6-6,TGTGCCAGCAGTTTGGACTTAGGGGGCTACACCTTC,CASSLDLGGYTF
-,TRBJ1-3,TRBD1,TRBV7-9,TGTGCCAGCAGCTCGAGACAGGGGTTGGCAAACACCATATATTTT,CASSSRQGLANTIYF
-,TRBJ2-7,-,TRBV10-3,TGTGCCATCAGTGAGTCGGGCAGGGGCTCGGAGCAGTACTTC,CAISESGRGSEQYF
-,TRBJ2-7,-,TRBV6-5,TGTGCCAGCAGTTACAGGGGGGGGCCATCCTACGAGCAGTACTTC,CASSYRGGPSYEQYF
-,TRBJ1-1,-,TRBV27,TGTGCCAGCAGTTTATCTCCAGGACAGCAGAACACTGAAGCTTTCTTT,CASSLSPGQQNTEAFF
-,TRBJ1-4,-,TRBV5-1,TGCGCCAGCAGCAGGGGAACAGCAACTAATGAAAAACTGTTTTTT,CASSRGTATNEKLFF
-,TRBJ2-3,-,TRBV6-6,TGTGCCAGCAGTTACTCTACAGGGACCCGAGATACGCAGTATTTT,CASSYSTGTRDTQYF
-,TRBJ2-1,TRBD1,TRBV19,TGTGCCCCGGCCCAGGGGGACGACTACAATGAGCAGTTCTTC,CAPAQGDDYNEQFF
-,TRBJ1-1,-,TRBV5-1,TGCGCCAGCAGCTTGGATCCAGGCGCGGGCACTGAAGCTTTCTTT,CASSLDPGAGTEAFF
once,TRBJ2-7,-,TRBV29-1,TGCAGCGTGGCAAGGGGAACTGGTTCCTACGAGCAGTACTTC,CSVARGTGSYEQYF
-,TRBJ2-3,-,TRBV6-1,TGTGCCAGCTCGAGCACAGATACGCAGTATTTT,CASSSTDTQYF
few,TRBJ1-3,TRBD1,TRBV4-1,TGCGCCAGCAGCCATTTAGGACAGGGGGCGAAGAACACCATATATTTT,CASSHLGQGAKNTIYF
once,TRBJ2-5,TRBD1,TRBV6-6,TGTGCCAGCAGGGGGACAGGCCGAAACGAGGAGACCCAGTACTTC,CASRGTGRNEETQYF
-,TRBJ2-5,TRBD2,TRBV10-3,TGTGCCATAGGACTAGCGGGGGGTTTAGGAGAGACCCAGTACTTC,CAIGLAGGLGETQYF
-,TRBJ2-1,-,TRBV11-3,TGTGCCAGCAGCCCCGGGTCCAAATTTTTTTCCTACAATGAGCAGTTCTTC,CASSPGSKFFSYNEQFF
-,TRBJ1-1,-,TRBV21-1,TGTGCCAGCAGCAAACCACGGACAGGGGAGGACACTGAAGCTTTCTTT,CASSKPRTGEDTEAFF
-,TRBJ2-1,-,TRBV6-1,TGTGCCAGCAGTGAAGCTGGCGGGGAGCAGTTCTTC,CASSEAGGEQFF
-,TRBJ1-3,TRBD1,TRBV19,TGTGCCAGTAGAGACAGGGGGAAGAGCTCTGGAAACACCATATATTTT,CASRDRGKSSGNTIYF
-,TRBJ1-5,-,TRBV19,TGTGCCAGTAGTTACGACGGGGACAACAATCAGCCCCAGCATTTT,CASSYDGDNNQPQHF
-,TRBJ1-3,TRBD1,TRBV6-6,TGTGCCAGCAGTTGGACAGGGGAAACGGGAAACACCATATATTTT,CASSWTGETGNTIYF
-,TRBJ1-1,-,TRBV12-1,TGTGCCAGTCCTTGGGCCCCCATGAACACTGAAGCTTTCTTT,CASPWAPMNTEAFF
few,TRBJ2-7,TRBD1,TRBV23-1,TGCGCCAGCAGTCACGGGACAGGGGGCGAAGAGGAAGGGGCCTACGAGCAGTACTTC,CASSHGTGGEEEGAYEQYF
-,TRBJ2-5,TRBD2,TRBV9,TGTGCCAGCAGCGCGACTAGCGGGGGGTCGGAGACCCAGTACTTC,CASSATSGGSETQYF
-,TRBJ1-1,TRBD1,TRBV6-5,TGTGCCAGCAGGGGACCGGCAGGGGGACTCGGTGAAGCTTTCTTT,CASRGPAGGLGEAFF
-,TRBJ1-2,-,TRBV27,TGTGCCAGCAAAAGGTCCGCAGGGGTCTATGGCTACACCTTC,CASKRSAGVYGYTF
-,TRBJ1-1,TRBD1,TRBV9,TGTGCCAGCAGCGCCTTGACAGGGGGAGTCACTGAAGCTTTCTTT,CASSALTGGVTEAFF
once,TRBJ1-4,TRBD1,TRBV7-2,TGTGCCAGCAGCTCAGGACAGGCAACTAATGAAAAACTGTTTTTT,CASSSGQATNEKLFF
-,TRBJ1-1,TRBD1,TRBV5-1,TGCGCCAGCAGCACAAACAGGGGGTACGCTGAAGCTTTCTTT,CASSTNRGYAEAFF
-,TRBJ1-1,-,TRBV19,TGTGCCAGTAGTGCGACAGAGTTGAACACTGAAGCTTTCTTT,CASSATELNTEAFF
-,TRBJ2-3,-,TRBV25-1,TGTGCCAGCAGTCAAGGGGCCCTCACAGATACGCAGTATTTT,CASSQGALTDTQYF
-,TRBJ2-5,TRBD1,TRBV11-2,TGTGCCAGCAGTTGGACAGGACGAGAGACCCAGTACTTC,CASSWTGRETQYF
-,TRBJ2-7,TRBD1,TRBV5-1,TGCGCCAGCAGCCGGGACAGGTACGAGCAGTACTTC,CASSRDRYEQYF
few,TRBJ2-7,TRBD2,TRBV5-4,TGTGCCAGCAGCCTAGGGACTAGCGGGGGGCCTCGGTACGAGCAGTACTTC,CASSLGTSGGPRYEQYF
-,TRBJ2-3,-,TRBV5-6,TGTGCCAGCAGCTTTAATGTAGCGGAGATCACAGATACGCAGTATTTT,CASSFNVAEITDTQYF
-,TRBJ1-1,-,TRBV18,TGTGCCAGCTTCAGGGACAACTTGAACACTGAAGCTTTCTTT,CASFRDNLNTEAFF
-,TRBJ2-3,-,TRBV5-1,TGCGCCAGCAGAGCACCACAGGGTCCATCAGATACGCAGTATTTT,CASRAPQGPSDTQYF